The 13 T cell receptor beta chains given below trace back to one sample, sequenced in a study of tumor-infiltrating lymphocytes in primary liver carcinoma. Germline DNA was also extracted, while the blood RNA originated from unsorted whole blood. Starting from roughly 0.5 ug of total RNA, TCR beta cDNA was produced with a primer in the constant region. It was through three nested multiplex PCR rounds of slightly modified ARM-PCR that TCR beta libraries arose. Primers for the first two PCR rounds were TRBV1-TRBV30 forward primers and a C-beta reverse primer (approximately 10 cycles per round). Each CDR3 protein gets one entry after TCRdb re-called the multiplex PCR reads with MiXCR. The sample consists of 300,000 to 400,000 distinct CDR3 sequences, 65% of them appearing once. The sample consisted of peripheral blood. These receptors were taken from a man aged 40-50 years with primary liver carcinoma and hepatitis B virus infection.

This clonotype was observed a single time. Its ends do not fully match the called genes, so a read error is possible. The chain links TRBV6-6 to TRBJ2-7, with a possible D match to TRBD2 (7 bases). Germline CDR1 and CDR2: MNHNY and SVGAGI (reference sequence). The CDR3 is 14 residues long. CDR3 DNA: TGTGCCAACAGTTACCTCGGGGGGCGCTACGAGCAGTACTTC. Its translation is CANSYLGGRYEQYF.

A few counts support this clonotype. This chain joins TRBV6-5 and TRBJ2-1; D possibly matches TRBD1 or TRBD2 (5 bases each). The germline gives CDR1 MNHEY, CDR2 SVGAGI. This CDR3 comprises 16 residues. V was clipped by 0 bases and J by 2 bases, with 11 bases between them. The CDR3 DNA is TGTGCCAGCAGTTACTCTCCGGGACCCGCCTACAATGAGCAGTTCTTC. This gives the protein CASSYSPGPAYNEQFF.

The gene calls are TRBV11-2 and TRBJ2-7; 10 bases line up with TRBD2. Germline CDR1 reads SGHAT; CDR2 reads FQNNGV. Unmatched junction bases numbered 17, after V lost 3 bases and J lost 3 bases. This CDR3 is 19 amino acids long. The CDR3, as DNA: TGTGCCAGCAGCTTGCATTTTCTAGCGGGAGCATTGTACGTCTACGAGCAGTACTTC. It encodes CASSLHFLAGALYVYEQYF.

This clonotype was counted once. One end of the junction is discordant with germline, which a read error may explain. The CDR3: CASSSLGRAQETQYF. The CDR3 DNA reads TGTGCCAGCAGCTCACTAGGGAGAGCCCAAGAGACTCAGTACTTC. The J gene is TRBJ2-5, the V gene TRBV5-6, with D possibly being TRBD2 (5 bases). The CDR3 has 15 amino acids. Looked up from germline, CDR1 is SGHDT and CDR2 is YYEEEE.

A remark on this clonotype: One base away lies a much larger clone, so this may be a sequencing read error. The V and J genes are TRBV6-5 and TRBJ2-5; perhaps D is TRBD1 or TRBD2 (5 bases each). This CDR3 region has 15 residues. Per germline, CDR1 MNHEY and CDR2 SVGAGI. The CDR3 nucleotides are TGTGCCAGCAGTCCCGGGGCAGGGTGGCAAGAGACCAAGTACTTC. This gives the protein CASSPGAGWQETKYF.

This clonotype was found many times. The chain uses TRBV13 and TRBJ2-5; TRBD1 is a possible D gene (6 bases). Trimming stripped 5 bases from V and 5 bases from J, with 18 bases between. Germline lookup yields CDR1 PRHDT and CDR2 FYEKMQ (reference sequence). The CDR3 length is 15 residues. The chain's CDR3 is CASSPRTDYRETQYF. As DNA, the CDR3 is TGTGCCAGCAGCCCGAGGACAGACTACCGGGAGACCCAGTACTTC. The entire variable domain, with the rest obtained from reference TRBV13 and TRBJ2-5, is as follows: AAGVIQSPRHLIKEKRETATLKCYPIPRHDTVYWYQQGPGQDPQFLISFYEKMQSDKGSIPDRFSAQQFSDYHSELNMSSLELGDSALYFCASSPRTDYRETQYFGPGTRLLVL.

On this clonotype: With a much larger clone just one base away, this may be a read error. The chain couples TRBV29-1 to TRBJ2-7; D remains ambiguous. Germline V gene lookup returns CDR1 SQVTM and CDR2 ANQGSEA. There are 17 residues in the CDR3. The CDR3 protein is CSAEALSASSLKMGQYF. The CDR3 region has the DNA TGCAGCGCTGAAGCGCTCTCAGCGAGCTCCCTCAAGATGGGGCAGTACTTC.

Remarks on this clonotype: A much larger clone is a single base away; this may be a read error. The conserved phenylalanine or tryptophan normally closing the CDR3 is absent here, so this likely arose from a read error. The chain carries TRBV4-3 and TRBJ2-7, with a weak D call TRBD1 (5 bases). Germline V gene sequence: CDR1 LGHNA, CDR2 YSLEER. V shed 1 base and J shed 0 bases, with 10 bases lying between them. This CDR3 region has 15 residues. The CDR3 bases are TGCGCCAGCAGCCAAGGATACAGGAGCTCCTACGAGCAGTACCTC. Its protein product is CASSQGYRSSYEQYL.

A word on this clonotype: One junction end disagrees with the germline gene, perhaps due to a read error. CDR3 amino acids: CSVVQGGGGEQFF. The CDR3 region has the DNA TGTAGCGTTGTCCAGGGGGGGGGCGGTGAGCAGTTCTTC. The chain couples TRBV29-1 to TRBJ2-1; D tentatively fits TRBD1 or TRBD2 (7 bases each). Per the germline V gene, CDR1 is SQVTM and CDR2 is ANQGSEA. CDR3 size: 13 residues.

Details on this clonotype: At one boundary the junction diverges from the germline segment, which might be a read error. V and J are TRBV4-3 and TRBJ1-6; possibly TRBD1 for D (6 bases). Germline-derived CDR1 and CDR2 are LGHNA and YSLEER. The CDR3 totals 17 residues. The CDR3 DNA reads TGCGCCAGCGGCCAAGATATACCGGGGGCGGGTAATTCACCTCTCCACTTT. It codes for CASGQDIPGAGNSPLHF.

The CDR3 DNA reads TGTGCCAGCAGTACCTTGGACAGGCCAGAACGTGAAGCTTTCTTT. Its translation: CASSTLDRPEREAFF. The chain employs TRBV12-3 or TRBV12-4 and TRBJ1-1; TRBD1 agrees at 7 bases. Unmatched junction bases numbered 13, after V lost 5 bases and J lost 7 bases. This CDR3 spans 15 amino acids.

The CDR3 spells CASSLEGSGTGELFF. For the CDR3, the DNA is TGCGCCAGCAGCTTGGAGGGTTCAGGGACCGGGGAGCTGTTTTTT. The rearrangement links TRBV5-1 to TRBJ2-2; D may be TRBD1 (5 bases). Trimming cost V 0 bases and J 5 bases, with 11 bases left between them. In germline, CDR1 is SGHRS, CDR2 YFSETQ. The CDR3 runs to 15 residues.

With regard to this clonotype: This could be a read error, since a much larger clone is one nucleotide away. This likely comes from a read error, as the CDR3 has no conserved phenylalanine or tryptophan at its end. The chain recombines TRBV12-3 or TRBV12-4 with TRBJ2-5; 9 nucleotides align to TRBD1. The CDR3 is 15 amino acids. J was trimmed by 5 bases and V by 2 bases; bases with no gene match: 6. The DNA for the CDR3 is TGTGCCAGCAGTTTAATGGGACAGGGAGATGAGACCCAGTACTTG. Its protein is CASSLMGQGDETQYL.